This T cell receptor (beta chain) was identified in a study of T cell responses to AZD1222 COVID-19 vaccine. General study points: Variant regions that are unmutated are reportedly the target of nearly half of spike-specific TCRs. Donors skewed white British and female; clonal diversity was possibly underestimated. Spike-specific TCR repertoires showed rising breadth and depth after two AZD1222 doses.

Clones were read by immunoSEQ multiplex PCR, and TCRdb kept only the in-frame ones, dropping some. The table includes roughly 100,000 clones, 75% to 95% detected once. CDR1 is LNHDA and CDR2 is SQIVND in the germline V gene (reference sequence). Trimming pared 0 bases from V and 0 bases from J, leaving 15 bases between. This CDR3 contains 18 residues. For this clone: Its target is not known.

The clonotype originates from an adult in good health. The genes are TRBV19 and TRBJ1-3, with D perhaps matching TRBD1 (5 bases). This sample comprised peripheral blood, obtained on day 0 of AZD1222 vaccination. The CDR3 spells CASSIETGTASSGNTIYF. The CDR3 bases are TGTGCCAGTAGTATAGAGACCGGGACGGCGAGCTCTGGAAACACCATATATTTT.